This is a list of T cell receptor beta chains from one sample in a study of human T cells and chemical hapten exposure. Using its own MiXCR run on the RACE reads, TCRdb lists one record per CDR3 protein. The data contain 360,000 or so distinct CDR3 sequences, over 6% of them singletons. This specimen consisted of whole blood, obtained in connection with sensitization to the hapten diphenylcyclopropenone (DPC). The source is a woman aged 18-29 years with alopecia areata. Some clones in this sample may be carry-over from other donors' samples. CDR3s include the opening cysteine and the closing phenylalanine or tryptophan. Fields, in order: J gene, D gene, clone size, V gene, CDR3 protein, CDR3 DNA. The D gene is left open where the match is weak. Size is stated for part of the rows, as once, few or many counts, or as a class when the clone is expanded.

TRBJ1-5 TRBD1 few TRBV6-2/TRBV6-3 CASSYSTGFQPQHF TGTGCCAGCAGTTACTCGACAGGGTTTCAGCCCCAGCATTTT
TRBJ1-5 TRBD1 NA TRBV29-1 CSVTGVGNQPQHF TGCAGCGTTACAGGGGTGGGCAATCAGCCCCAGCATTTT
TRBJ1-1 NA many TRBV6-1 CASSYEPNTEAFF TGTGCCAGCAGTTACGAGCCGAACACTGAAGCTTTCTTT
TRBJ2-6 NA many TRBV7-8 CASSLSPGANVLTF TGTGCCAGCAGCTTAAGCCCTGGGGCCAACGTCCTGACTTTC
TRBJ1-2 NA few TRBV7-2 CASSLGRANYGYTF TGTGCCAGCAGCTTGGGACGAGCTAACTATGGCTACACCTTC
TRBJ1-4 NA few TRBV27 CASSPVGGDEKLFF TGTGCCAGCAGTCCGGTTGGGGGGGATGAAAAACTGTTTTTT
TRBJ1-5 NA many TRBV2 CASRPDSNQPQHF TGTGCCAGCAGACCGGACAGTAATCAGCCCCAGCATTTT
TRBJ2-2 NA NA TRBV6-4 CASSDAADTGELFF TGTGCCAGCAGTGACGCGGCGGACACCGGGGAGCTGTTTTTT
TRBJ1-2 NA NA TRBV12-3/TRBV12-4 CASTPGGDGYTF TGTGCCAGCACCCCGGGGGGTGATGGCTACACCTTC
TRBJ1-5 TRBD1 few TRBV6-6 CASRTGQGANVVNQPQHF TGTGCCAGCAGAACCGGACAGGGGGCAAACGTTGTCAATCAGCCCCAGCATTTT
TRBJ1-3 TRBD1 NA TRBV4-2 CASSSRTGEGNTIYF TGTGCCAGCAGCTCCCGGACAGGGGAAGGAAACACCATATATTTT
TRBJ1-1 NA many TRBV7-3 CASSPRGNTEAFF TGTGCCAGCAGCCCCCGGGGAAACACTGAAGCTTTCTTT
TRBJ1-3 NA many TRBV12-3/TRBV12-4 CASTPGTGNTIYF TGTGCCAGCACTCCGGGGACTGGAAACACCATATATTTT
TRBJ1-5 NA NA TRBV4-3 CASSQDTGTGGNQPQHF TGCGCCAGCAGCCAAGATACGGGTACGGGGGGCAATCAGCCCCAGCATTTT
TRBJ2-7 TRBD1 many TRBV4-3 CASSQSLTGGYEQYF TGCGCCAGCAGCCAATCCCTGACAGGGGGTTACGAGCAGTACTTC
TRBJ2-3 NA few TRBV6-2/TRBV6-3 CASRRDSNTDTQYF TGTGCCAGCAGGCGGGACTCCAACACAGATACGCAGTATTTT
TRBJ1-2 NA NA TRBV12-3/TRBV12-4 CASSLELGSYGYTF TGTGCCAGCAGTTTAGAATTGGGGTCCTATGGCTACACCTTC
TRBJ2-3 TRBD2 NA TRBV7-8 CASSLSGGGSTDTQYF TGTGCCAGCAGCTTAAGCGGCGGGGGAAGCACAGATACGCAGTATTTT
TRBJ1-3 NA many TRBV29-1 CSVTISGNTIYF TGCAGCGTTACAATCTCTGGAAACACCATATATTTT
TRBJ2-2 NA NA TRBV7-2 CASSSWEQGTGELFF TGTGCCAGCAGCTCTTGGGAGCAGGGGACCGGGGAGCTGTTTTTT
TRBJ2-5 TRBD2 few TRBV4-3 CASSQDRQGGKYQETQYF TGCGCCAGCAGCCAAGATCGCCAGGGAGGGAAGTACCAAGAGACCCAGTACTTC
TRBJ2-3 NA few TRBV12-3/TRBV12-4 CASSFERGGTDTQYF TGTGCCAGCAGTTTCGAAAGGGGTGGCACAGATACGCAGTATTTT
TRBJ1-1 NA NA TRBV7-3 CASSLRGGETEAFF TGTGCCAGCAGCCTCCGGGGAGGGGAAACTGAAGCTTTCTTT
TRBJ1-1 TRBD1 many TRBV11-2 CASSLDRLTGAAFF TGTGCCAGCAGCTTAGATCGGCTTACAGGGGCGGCTTTCTTT
TRBJ1-5 NA many TRBV20-1 CSARWGESNQPQHF TGCAGTGCTAGATGGGGAGAGAGCAATCAGCCCCAGCATTTT
TRBJ2-2 TRBD2 NA TRBV10-3 CAISLVPGLAGPGELFF TGTGCCATCAGTCTAGTTCCGGGACTAGCGGGACCCGGGGAGCTGTTTTTT
TRBJ1-5 NA few TRBV4-2 CASSQDLQGLGQPQHF TGTGCCAGCAGCCAAGACCTACAGGGACTCGGTCAGCCCCAGCATTTT
TRBJ2-7 NA many TRBV5-6 CASSLRAEQYF TGTGCCAGCAGCTTGAGGGCCGAGCAGTACTTC
TRBJ2-3 TRBD2 few TRBV20-1 CSAGGLAGTDTQYF TGCAGTGCAGGAGGACTAGCAGGCACAGATACGCAGTATTTT
TRBJ1-6 NA NA TRBV20-1 CSARGPGRIGSYNSPLHF TGCAGTGCTAGAGGGCCGGGGAGAATCGGCTCCTATAATTCACCCCTCCACTTT
TRBJ2-7 NA few TRBV3-1 CASTRRGQPYEQYF TGTGCCAGCACAAGGAGGGGACAGCCTTACGAGCAGTACTTC
TRBJ1-2 NA few TRBV6-1 CASSAEHSPFPYGYTF TGTGCCAGCAGTGCTGAACATAGCCCATTCCCCTATGGCTACACCTTC
TRBJ2-3 NA few TRBV5-1 CASSLDPAGTDTQYF TGCGCCAGCAGCTTGGACCCGGCCGGCACAGATACGCAGTATTTT
TRBJ2-1 TRBD2 NA TRBV9 CASSGASGPNEQFF TGTGCCAGCAGCGGGGCTAGCGGTCCCAATGAGCAGTTCTTC
TRBJ1-1 NA NA TRBV10-3 CAISESRGLNTEAFF TGTGCCATCAGTGAGTCAAGGGGTTTGAACACTGAAGCTTTCTTT
TRBJ2-7 NA many TRBV5-6 CASSPQTGSLGNEQYF TGTGCCAGCAGCCCTCAAACAGGGTCTCTCGGGAACGAGCAGTACTTC
TRBJ1-2 TRBD1 many TRBV7-6 CASSLEGQGATYGYTF TGTGCCAGCAGCTTAGAGGGACAGGGGGCCACCTATGGCTACACCTTC
TRBJ1-2 NA once TRBV6-2/TRBV6-3 CASRVQGDDGYTF TGTGCCAGCAGAGTACAGGGAGATGATGGCTACACCTTC
TRBJ1-1 NA few TRBV28 CASRGVRGLGNTEAFF TGTGCCAGCAGAGGCGTGAGAGGGTTGGGGAACACTGAAGCTTTCTTT
TRBJ2-3 NA NA TRBV20-1 CSADTEASTDTQYF TGCAGTGCCGATACCGAGGCGAGCACAGATACGCAGTATTTT
TRBJ1-6 NA many TRBV7-2 CASSLGSGGGNSPLHF TGTGCCAGCAGCTTAGGGTCTGGGGGTGGGAATTCACCCCTCCACTTT
TRBJ1-5 NA NA TRBV11-2 CASSLTGAQGPQHF TGTGCCAGCAGCTTGACAGGAGCGCAAGGGCCCCAGCATTTT
TRBJ1-6 NA few TRBV4-1 CASSPSEAVRNSPLHF TGCGCCAGCAGCCCCTCCGAGGCCGTGCGGAATTCACCCCTCCACTTT
TRBJ1-2 TRBD1 NA TRBV28 CASSQGVMDGYTF TGTGCCAGCAGTCAGGGGGTAATGGATGGCTACACCTTC
TRBJ2-3 TRBD2 NA TRBV9 CASSVELAGVDTQYF TGTGCCAGCAGCGTAGAGCTAGCGGGGGTGGATACGCAGTATTTT